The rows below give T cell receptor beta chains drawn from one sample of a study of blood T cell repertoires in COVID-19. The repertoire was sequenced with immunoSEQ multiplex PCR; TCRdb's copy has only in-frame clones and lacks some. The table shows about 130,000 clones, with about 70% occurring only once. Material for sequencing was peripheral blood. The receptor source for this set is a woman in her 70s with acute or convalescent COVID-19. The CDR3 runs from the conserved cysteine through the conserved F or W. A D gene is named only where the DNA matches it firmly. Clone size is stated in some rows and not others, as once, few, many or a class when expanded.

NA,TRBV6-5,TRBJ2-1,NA,CASSPTGLGEQFF,TGTGCCAGCAGTCCGACAGGCCTGGGGGAGCAGTTCTTC
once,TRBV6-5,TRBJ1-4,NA,CASSYLWGVNEKLFF,TGTGCCAGCAGTTACCTCTGGGGGGTTAATGAAAAACTGTTTTTT
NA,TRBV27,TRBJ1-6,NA,CASSPQDNSPLHF,TGTGCCAGCAGTCCTCAGGATAATTCACCCCTCCACTTT
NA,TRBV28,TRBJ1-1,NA,CASSWGTSAANTEAFF,TGTGCCAGCAGTTGGGGGACAAGTGCGGCGAACACTGAAGCTTTCTTT
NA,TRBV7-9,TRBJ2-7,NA,CASSLATGAVGEQYF,TGTGCCAGCAGCTTAGCGACAGGAGCTGTCGGGGAGCAGTACTTC
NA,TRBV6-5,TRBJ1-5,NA,CASSSTGNQPQHF,TGTGCCAGCAGTTCGACAGGAAATCAGCCCCAGCATTTT
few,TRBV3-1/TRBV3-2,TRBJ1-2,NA,CASSQDRGFNYGYTF,TGTGCCAGCAGCCAAGATCGGGGGTTCAACTATGGCTACACCTTC
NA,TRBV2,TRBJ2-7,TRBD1,CASRGTGSEQYF,TGTGCCAGCAGAGGGACAGGATCCGAGCAGTACTTC
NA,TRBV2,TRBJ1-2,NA,CASSEGAYYGYTF,TGTGCCAGCAGTGAGGGCGCCTACTATGGCTACACCTTC
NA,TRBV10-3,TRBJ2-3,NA,CAIAAGAGADTQYF,TGTGCCATCGCAGCAGGGGCAGGGGCAGATACGCAGTATTTT
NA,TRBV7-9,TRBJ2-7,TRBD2,CASSLVSGSSYEQYF,TGTGCCAGCAGCTTAGTCAGCGGGAGCTCCTACGAGCAGTACTTC
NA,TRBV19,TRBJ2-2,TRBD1,CASSKETGRSGELFF,TGTGCCAGTAGTAAAGAGACAGGGCGTTCCGGGGAGCTGTTTTTT
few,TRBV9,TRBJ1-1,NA,CASSLAGGSEAFF,TGTGCCAGCAGCTTAGCTGGGGGCTCTGAAGCTTTCTTT
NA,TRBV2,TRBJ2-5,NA,CASSPAKATETQYF,TGTGCCAGCAGTCCGGCGAAAGCGACAGAGACCCAGTACTTC
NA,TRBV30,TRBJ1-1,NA,CAWDKMNTEAFF,TGTGCCTGGGACAAAATGAACACTGAAGCTTTCTTT
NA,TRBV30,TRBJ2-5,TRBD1,CAWSVPAGGRETQYF,TGTGCCTGGAGTGTACCCGCAGGGGGCCGGGAGACCCAGTACTTC